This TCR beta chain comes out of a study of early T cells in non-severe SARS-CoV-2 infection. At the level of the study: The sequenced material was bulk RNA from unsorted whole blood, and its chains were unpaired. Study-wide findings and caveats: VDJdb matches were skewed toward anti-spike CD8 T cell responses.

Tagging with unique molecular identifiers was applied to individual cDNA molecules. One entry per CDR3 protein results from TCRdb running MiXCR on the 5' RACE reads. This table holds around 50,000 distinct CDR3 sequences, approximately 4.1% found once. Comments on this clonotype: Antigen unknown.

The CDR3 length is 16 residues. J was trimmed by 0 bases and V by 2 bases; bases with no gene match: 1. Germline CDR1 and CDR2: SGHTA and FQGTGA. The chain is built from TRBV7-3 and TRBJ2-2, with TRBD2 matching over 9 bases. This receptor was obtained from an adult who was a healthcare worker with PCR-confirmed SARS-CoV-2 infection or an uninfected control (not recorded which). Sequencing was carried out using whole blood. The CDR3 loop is CASSLAGGPNTGELFF. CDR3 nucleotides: TGTGCCAGCAGCTTAGCGGGAGGGCCGAACACCGGGGAGCTGTTTTTT.